The rows below give T cell receptor beta chains drawn from one sample of a study of blood T cell repertoires in COVID-19. Here immunoSEQ multiplex PCR was the method, and the copy in TCRdb shows in-frame clones only, minus some. Among more than 60,000 clones listed, around 80% were seen once. Sequences were obtained from peripheral blood. These receptors originate from a woman over 75 with acute or convalescent COVID-19. Both conserved end residues are part of each CDR3. D genes are given only for firm matches. Only some rows state a clone size, as once, few, many or a class for expanded clones.

CDR3 protein,CDR3 DNA,D gene,clone size,V gene,J gene
CASRGEGAGTEAFF,TGTGCCAGCAGAGGCGAGGGGGCAGGCACTGAAGCTTTCTTT,TRBD1,once,TRBV6-5,TRBJ1-1
CSASVVLGLALHYF,TGCAGTGCTAGTGTAGTTCTAGGGCTAGCGCTTCACTATTTT,-,-,TRBV20-1,TRBJ2-3
CASSMTASNEKLFF,TGTGCCAGTAGTATGACTGCGTCTAATGAAAAACTGTTTTTT,-,-,TRBV19,TRBJ1-4
CASSLRGGYEQYF,TGTGCCAGCAGTTTACGGGGGGGCTACGAGCAGTACTTC,TRBD2,once,TRBV27,TRBJ2-7
CATGGRSSYNSPLHF,TGTGCCACCGGGGGGAGGAGCTCCTATAATTCACCCCTCCACTTT,-,-,TRBV28,TRBJ1-6
CASSLVGRQASSGNTIYF,TGTGCCAGCAGCTTAGTGGGGAGACAGGCGAGCTCTGGAAACACCATATATTTT,-,-,TRBV7-6,TRBJ1-3
CASSEDRGGYGYTF,TGTGCCAGCAGTGAAGACAGGGGAGGATATGGCTACACCTTC,TRBD1,-,TRBV6-1,TRBJ1-2
CASSLRAGGTGETQYF,TGTGCCAGCAGCTTAAGAGCGGGAGGAACGGGGGAGACCCAGTACTTC,TRBD2,-,TRBV7-6,TRBJ2-5
CASKKGGGSNQPQHF,TGTGCCAGCAAAAAAGGGGGCGGTAGCAATCAGCCCCAGCATTTT,TRBD1,few,TRBV28,TRBJ1-5
CASSGWRQGKRVNYGYTF,TGTGCCAGCAGCGGATGGCGACAGGGGAAGAGGGTTAACTATGGCTACACCTTC,TRBD1,-,TRBV3-1/TRBV3-2,TRBJ1-2
CASSQGGGYTF,TGTGCCAGTAGCCAAGGGGGTGGCTACACCTTC,-,-,TRBV19,TRBJ1-2
CASRGGPYEQYF,TGTGCCTCCCGGGGGGGGCCCTACGAGCAGTACTTC,TRBD2,-,TRBV6-5,TRBJ2-7
CAWSRDSQEGTQYF,TGTGCCTGGAGCCGGGACAGCCAAGAGGGGACCCAGTACTTC,TRBD1,-,TRBV30,TRBJ2-5
CASSLTGGENEQYF,TGTGCCAGCAGCTTGACAGGGGGCGAAAACGAGCAGTACTTC,TRBD1,few,TRBV5-6,TRBJ2-7